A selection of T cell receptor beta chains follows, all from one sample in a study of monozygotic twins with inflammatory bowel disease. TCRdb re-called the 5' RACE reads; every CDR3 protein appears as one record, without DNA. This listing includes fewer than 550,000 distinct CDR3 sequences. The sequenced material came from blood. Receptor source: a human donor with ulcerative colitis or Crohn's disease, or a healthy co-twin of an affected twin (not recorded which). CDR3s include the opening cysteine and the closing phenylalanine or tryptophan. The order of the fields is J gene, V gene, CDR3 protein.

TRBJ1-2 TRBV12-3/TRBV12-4 CASSLVSGGAEGYTF
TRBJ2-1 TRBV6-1 CASTHQPGPPGNEQFF
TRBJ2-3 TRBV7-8 CASSLALSHTTDTQYF
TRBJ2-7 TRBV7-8 CASSPTTGDPEQYF
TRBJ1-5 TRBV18 CASSRGTGDSNQPQHF
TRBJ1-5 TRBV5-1 CASSPGQSQGNQPQHF
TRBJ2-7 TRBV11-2 CASSGYWTGSSYEQYF
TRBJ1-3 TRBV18 CASSPMGQLTSSGNTIYF
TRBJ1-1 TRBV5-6 CASSFRRTAANTEAFF
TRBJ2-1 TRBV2 CASGRLAAYNEQFF
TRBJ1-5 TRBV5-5 CASSLGGSVNQPQHF
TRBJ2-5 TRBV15 CATSRVSWGLETQYF
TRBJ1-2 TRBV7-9 CASSFGQTNYGYTF
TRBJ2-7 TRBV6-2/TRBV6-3 CASSSTSGGTYEQYF
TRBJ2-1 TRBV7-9 CASNSRVSDNEQFF
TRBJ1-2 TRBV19 CASSMSVGANYGYTF
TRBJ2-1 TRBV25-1 CASSEPGVGQGVYEQFF
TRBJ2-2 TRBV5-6 CASSFGTTTGELFF
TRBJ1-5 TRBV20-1 CSASKGVSNQPQHF
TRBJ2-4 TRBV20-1 CSARDQGTGGSKNIQYF
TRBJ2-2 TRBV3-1 CASSEQYSTGELFF
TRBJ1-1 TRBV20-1 CSAPSPGLGTEAFF
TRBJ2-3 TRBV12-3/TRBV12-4 CASSLDSQIDTQYF
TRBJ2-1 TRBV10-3 CAIKGQAGENNEQFF
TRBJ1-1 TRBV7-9 CASSRQGVDEAFF
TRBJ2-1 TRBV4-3 CASSPGTSGILYNEQFF
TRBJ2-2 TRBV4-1 CASSPQRGRSELFF
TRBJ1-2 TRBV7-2 CASSLNRDRTDYGYTF
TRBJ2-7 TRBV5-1 CASSLEGQSYEQYF
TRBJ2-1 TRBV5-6 CASSHDSIYNEQFF
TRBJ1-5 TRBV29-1 CSVGQEVKQPQHF
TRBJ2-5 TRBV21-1 CASSKKQTGVTVETQYF
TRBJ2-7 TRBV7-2 CASSSGQGNPYEQYF
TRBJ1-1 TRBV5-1 CASSLQGYRMNTEAFF
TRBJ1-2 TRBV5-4 CASSLAGSHYGYTF